This passage covers 16 T cell receptor beta chains from one sample sequenced in a study of identical twins. TCRdb re-called the 5' RACE reads through MiXCR, storing one row per CDR3 protein. There are fewer than 900,000 distinct CDR3 sequences in the sample; about 20% occur only once, and 13% lies in the top ten. These data were likewise used in another study, on T cells expressing NK-cell markers.

Sequencing input: PBMCs. The receptors come from a woman aged 18 to 35 in good health.

The chain joins TRBV6-2 or TRBV6-3 to TRBJ1-5; D gene uncertain. The CDR3 sequence is 14 residues long. Trimming removed 5 bases at V and 3 bases at J, with 11 bases between. Germline lookup yields CDR1 MNHEY and CDR2 SVGEGT. The CDR3 is CASSQTSYNQPQHF. Written as DNA, the CDR3 is TGTGCCAGCAGTCAAACATCCTACAATCAGCCCCAGCATTTT.

The rearrangement links TRBV6-5 to TRBJ2-3; no clear D. This CDR3 contains 13 residues. V lost 1 base and J lost 9, with 11 bases in between. Germline CDR1 and CDR2: MNHEY and SVGAGI. The CDR3 region is CASSYLTGITQYF. The CDR3 bases are TGTGCCAGCAGTTACTTGACTGGCATCACGCAGTATTTT.

The V and J genes are TRBV6-2 or TRBV6-3 and TRBJ2-3, with 9 bases fitting TRBD2. The V segment lost 8 bases and the J segment 4 bases; nucleotides outside the gene matches: 1. The CDR3 length is 12 residues. The germline CDR1 and CDR2 sequences are MNHEY and SVGEGT. The CDR3 loop reads CASLAGADTQYF. The CDR3 DNA follows: TGTGCCAGCTTAGCGGGAGCAGATACGCAGTATTTT.

CDR3 DNA: TGTGCCAGCAGTTTGGACTCCGCCAGCACAGATACGCAGTATTTT. As protein: CASSLDSASTDTQYF. The rearrangement joins TRBV12-3 or TRBV12-4 to TRBJ2-3; TRBD2 is a possible D gene (5 bases). The CDR3 is 15 residues long. V lost 3 bases and J 0 bases, leaving 10 bases between the germline ends.

As concerns this clonotype: An end of the junction does not agree with germline; a read error may underlie this. This chain uses TRBV7-2 with TRBJ2-3, with D uncertain. This CDR3 is built from 15 residues. From germline, CDR1 is SGHTA and CDR2 FQGNSA. CDR3: CASSLDRLRTYTQYF. CDR3 nucleotides: TGTGCCAGCAGCTTAGATCGCCTTCGCACATATACGCAGTATTTT.

This rearrangement joins TRBV21-1 to TRBJ2-5; the table's TRBD2 call for D was not verified on the DNA. TRBV21-1 is assigned pseudogene status. The CDR3 covers 19 residues. As DNA, the CDR3 is TGTGCCAGCAGACCGGGACTAGCGGGAGAAAGATCGTCCTCAGAGACCCAGTACTTC. Encoded protein: CASRPGLAGERSSSETQYF.

In its sample, this clonotype was seen many times. This chain uses TRBV12-3 or TRBV12-4 with TRBJ2-1; 8 bases agree with TRBD2. The CDR3 totals 16 residues. J gave up 10 bases and V 3 bases, and 14 bases lay outside the gene matches. CDR3 sequence: CASSLFSAGGREEQFF. The CDR3, as DNA: TGTGCCAGCAGTTTGTTCTCGGCGGGAGGTCGTGAAGAGCAGTTCTTC.

This sequence joins TRBV12-3 or TRBV12-4 and TRBJ2-7, with a tentative D call TRBD1 (5 bases). V lost 6 bases and J lost 5, with 14 bases in between. CDR3 length: 13 residues. CDR3 amino acids: CASRDQGVNEQYF. The CDR3, as DNA: TGTGCCAGCAGGGATCAGGGCGTCAACGAGCAGTACTTC.

J is TRBJ2-3 and V is TRBV7-2; tentative D call: TRBD2 (5 bases). CDR3 length equals 13 residues. Germline V gene sequence: CDR1 SGHTA, CDR2 FQGNSA. Trimming removed 4 bases at V and 7 bases at J, with 12 bases between. The CDR3 here is CASSSAGLNTQYF. Here the CDR3 DNA reads TGTGCCAGCAGCTCAGCAGGACTCAATACGCAGTATTTT.

Only a few counts were recorded for this clonotype. The chain recombines TRBV6-1 with TRBJ1-2, with 9 bases matching TRBD1. The CDR3 runs 14 residues. Germline V CDR1 and CDR2: MNHNS, SASEGT. V gave up 4 bases and J gave up 7 bases; unmatched junction bases: 7. CDR3 DNA: TGTGCCAGCAGTGGTGGGACAGGGCCGAGTGGCTACACCTTC. Its translation: CASSGGTGPSGYTF.

The gene calls are TRBV5-1 and TRBJ2-7; maybe TRBD2 (5 bases). The CDR3 is 13 residues long. The germline gives CDR1 SGHRS, CDR2 YFSETQ. V was cut by 0 bases and J by 6 bases, with 10 bases left in between. CDR3 DNA sequence: TGCGCCAGCAGCTTGGGACTAAACAGCGAGCAGTACTTC. Its translation is CASSLGLNSEQYF.

This clonotype was observed a handful of times. The chain employs TRBV24-1 and TRBJ2-3; D remains unclear. The CDR3 spans 12 residues. V shed 9 bases and J shed 6 bases, with 12 bases lying between them. Germline-derived CDR1 and CDR2 are KGHDR and SFDVKD. The CDR3 region has the DNA TGTGCCACCCCCCTGTTCGGCGATACGCAGTATTTT. Its translation is CATPLFGDTQYF.

The chain recombines TRBV12-3 or TRBV12-4 with TRBJ1-1; tentative D call: TRBD1 (5 bases). V was trimmed by 6 bases and J by 4 bases, leaving 15 bases between them. There are 14 residues in the CDR3. The CDR3 is CASRGIGRGTEAFF. The CDR3 DNA is TGTGCCAGCAGGGGGATCGGGAGGGGCACTGAAGCTTTCTTT.

This clonotype was recorded a few times. The rearrangement joins TRBV5-1 to TRBJ2-3; D might be TRBD1 or TRBD2, each matching 6 bases. V was cut by 2 bases and J by 0 bases, with 16 bases left in between. Per the germline V gene, CDR1 is SGHRS and CDR2 is YFSETQ. The CDR3 consists of 17 residues. The CDR3 loop reads CASSFGWRGQSTDTQYF. Written as DNA, the CDR3 is TGCGCCAGCAGCTTTGGTTGGCGGGGACAAAGCACAGATACGCAGTATTTT.

The rearrangement uses TRBV6-2 or TRBV6-3 and TRBJ2-1; 13 bases fit TRBD2. This CDR3 is 15 amino acids long. CDR1 is MNHEY, CDR2 SVGEGT, per germline. V gave up 4 bases and J gave up 8 bases; unmatched junction bases: 5. This CDR3 reads CASSWRTSGRDEQFF. The DNA for the CDR3 is TGTGCCAGCAGTTGGAGGACTAGCGGGAGAGATGAGCAGTTCTTC.

The CDR3 reads CASNRGVDTGELFF. CDR3 bases: TGTGCCAGCAACAGGGGGGTCGACACCGGGGAGCTGTTTTTT. The rearrangement uses TRBV9 and TRBJ2-2; 8 nucleotides line up with TRBD1. CDR3 length equals 14 residues. J was trimmed by 3 bases and V by 6 bases; bases with no gene match: 4. In germline, CDR1 is SGDLS, CDR2 YYNGEE.